A single sample is the source of the 17 T cell receptor beta chains below, sequenced in a study of human T cells and chemical hapten exposure. Time point of the sample: pre-sensitization, week 0. Stated treatment: therapeutic diphenylcyclopropenone sensitization with weekly scalp DPC. TCRdb re-derived calls from the RACE reads in MiXCR, one entry per CDR3 protein. This repertoire shows more than 300,000 distinct CDR3 sequences, approximately 5.1% found once; its top ten account for around 2.6%. Sequenced material: whole blood, taken in connection with sensitization to the hapten diphenylcyclopropenone (DPC). Source of these receptors: a woman aged 50 to 65 with alopecia areata. Some clones in this sample may be carry-over from other donors' samples.

This clonotype was found a few times. The J gene is TRBJ2-5, the V gene TRBV3-1, with D unresolved. Germline V CDR1 and CDR2: LGHDT, YNNKEL (reference sequence). The CDR3 has 13 amino acids. V lost 8 bases and J lost 1, with 11 bases in between. The chain's CDR3 is CASGRQVQETQYF. The CDR3 DNA follows: TGTGCCAGCGGTAGGCAGGTCCAAGAGACCCAGTACTTC.

This clonotype turned up a few times. This rearrangement joins TRBV10-3 to TRBJ1-4; D is uncertain. The V gene's germline CDR1 is ENHRY and CDR2 SYGVKD. Trimming cost V 2 bases and J 4 bases, with 2 bases left between them. The CDR3 has 12 residues. CDR3 nucleotides: TGTGCCATCAGTGAGGATAATGAAAAACTGTTTTTT. It translates to CAISEDNEKLFF.

This chain joins TRBV28 and TRBJ2-4; the D is unclear. The CDR3 spans 15 residues. CDR1 and CDR2 (germline): MDHEN, SYDVKM. V gave up 6 bases and J gave up 1 base, with 13 bases separating them. CDR3 sequence reads: CASRTWGGAKNIQYF. CDR3 DNA sequence: TGTGCCAGCAGGACATGGGGTGGGGCCAAAAACATTCAGTACTTC.

This clonotype has at least ten counts. The V call is TRBV20-1, the J call TRBJ2-3; the match to TRBD2 covers 8 bases. This CDR3 has 14 residues. The V gene end was trimmed by 5 bases and the J gene end by 4 bases; junction bases not matched to a gene: 8. Looked up from germline, CDR1 is DFQATT and CDR2 is SNEGSKA (reference sequence). The CDR3 coding sequence is TGCAGTGCTCGAAGACTAGCGCAAGCAGATACGCAGTATTTT. This gives the protein CSARRLAQADTQYF.

The chain carries TRBV10-3 and TRBJ1-5; D uncertain. V gave up 3 bases and J gave up 2 bases, with 14 bases separating them. CDR1 is ENHRY and CDR2 is SYGVKD in the germline V gene. There are 16 residues in the CDR3. Written as DNA, the CDR3 is TGTGCCATCAGTGAAGTAGAAGGGCCGGGCAATCAGCCCCAGCATTTT. Protein: CAISEVEGPGNQPQHF.

The chain combines TRBV27 with TRBJ1-5, with TRBD1 identical over 8 bases. V was pared by 6 bases and J by 6 bases, with 7 bases of the junction left unmatched. In germline, CDR1 is MNHEY, CDR2 SMNVEV (reference sequence). This CDR3 comprises 14 residues. Here the CDR3 DNA reads TGTGCCAGCAGCAGCCGGGACAGGAGTCAGCCCCAGCATTTT. Its translation: CASSSRDRSQPQHF.

This chain links TRBV2 with TRBJ1-3; D possibly corresponds to TRBD1 (6 bases). Germline assignment: CDR1 SNHLY and CDR2 FYNNEI. This CDR3 has 15 amino acids. The V and J ends lost 8 bases and 0 bases respectively, with 14 bases between them. The CDR3 reads CASLNRESSGNTIYF. The CDR3 DNA is TGTGCCAGCCTAAACAGGGAAAGCTCTGGAAACACCATATATTTT. The full variable domain, rest sourced from reference TRBV2 and TRBJ1-3, is EPEVTQTPSHQVTQMGQEVILRCVPISNHLYFYWYRQILGQKVEFLVSFYNNEISEKSEIFDDQFSVERPDGSNFTLKIRSTKLEDSAMYFCASLNRESSGNTIYFGEGSWLTVV.

The chain is built from TRBV5-4 and TRBJ2-2, with a tentative D call TRBD1 (5 bases). The V and J ends lost 4 bases and 5 bases respectively, with 18 bases between them. This CDR3 comprises 16 residues. Germline values: CDR1 SGHNT, CDR2 YYREEE (reference sequence). In DNA form, the CDR3 reads TGTGCCAGCAGCCGCATTCAACGACAGAGAACCGGGGAGCTGTTTTTT. Its translation: CASSRIQRQRTGELFF.

This clonotype was found a few times. The V gene is TRBV20-1, the J gene TRBJ2-1, with D maybe TRBD2 (5 bases). The CDR3 consists of 13 residues. Germline V gene sequence: CDR1 DFQATT, CDR2 SNEGSKA (reference sequence). Trimming took off 6 bases at V and 2 bases at J, with 11 bases between the two ends. The CDR3 DNA sequence: TGCAGTGCCCAAGAGGGAGCCTACAATGAGCAGTTCTTC. It yields the protein CSAQEGAYNEQFF.

This clonotype has a handful of counts. The rearrangement uses TRBV5-5 and TRBJ2-3, with D tentatively TRBD2 (5 bases). CDR1 SGHKS and CDR2 YYEKEE come from the germline V gene (reference sequence). Trimming stripped 0 bases from V and 1 base from J, with 9 bases between. This CDR3 contains 15 residues. CDR3 amino acids: CASSLVWGGTDTQYF. CDR3 coding DNA: TGTGCCAGCAGCTTGGTGTGGGGAGGCACAGATACGCAGTATTTT.

This clonotype was recorded many times. The V and J genes are TRBV20-1 and TRBJ2-1; 9 nucleotides align to TRBD2. This CDR3 comprises 14 residues. The germline CDR1 and CDR2 sequences are DFQATT and SNEGSKA (reference sequence). V lost 3 bases, J lost 12 bases, and 12 bases stayed unmatched. CDR3 bases: TGCAGTGCTAGTCCCCCGGCGGGGGGGCAGGGGCAGTTCTTC. Translated, it gives CSASPPAGGQGQFF.

This clonotype has at least ten counts. This chain links TRBV4-3 with TRBJ1-4; 7 nucleotides align to TRBD1. The trim removed 5 bases at V and 5 bases at J, leaving 5 bases unmatched. The germline V gene has CDR1 LGHNA and CDR2 YSLEER. This CDR3 has 14 amino acids. This CDR3 reads CASSLRQGNEKLFF. The CDR3 DNA is TGCGCCAGCAGCTTACGACAGGGCAATGAAAAACTGTTTTTT.

This clonotype appeared many times. The V call is TRBV7-2, the J call TRBJ2-3; D is ambiguous. The CDR3 runs to 15 residues. Trimming stripped 5 bases from V and 2 bases from J, with 14 bases between. Per germline, CDR1 SGHTA and CDR2 FQGNSA. The CDR3 here is CASSPQPGFTDTQYF. The DNA for the CDR3 is TGTGCCAGCAGCCCCCAGCCAGGATTCACAGATACGCAGTATTTT.

This clonotype was observed many times. This sequence joins TRBV3-1 and TRBJ2-5; 11 bases match TRBD2. The CDR3 consists of 15 residues. CDR1 is LGHDT and CDR2 is YNNKEL in the germline V gene (reference sequence). Trimming cost V 6 bases and J 1 base; bases outside gene matches: 4. The CDR3 DNA sequence: TGTGCCAGCAGTCTTAGCGGGGGGGCCCAAGAGACCCAGTACTTC. Its translation: CASSLSGGAQETQYF.

This clonotype was counted between two and nine times. The gene calls are TRBV28 and TRBJ2-7; D unclear. The V gene lost 7 bases and the J gene lost 2 bases, with 9 bases spanning the gap. Looked up from germline, CDR1 is MDHEN and CDR2 is SYDVKM. The CDR3 sequence is 12 residues long. The CDR3 sequence is CASTRTAYEQYF. The CDR3 region has the DNA TGTGCCAGCACTAGGACGGCCTACGAGCAGTACTTC.

This clonotype was detected many times. This chain connects TRBV28 to TRBJ1-3; possible D gene TRBD1, 6 bases. From germline, CDR1 is MDHEN and CDR2 SYDVKM. CDR3 length equals 16 residues. V shed 5 bases and J shed 4 bases, with 18 bases lying between them. CDR3 bases: TGTGCCAGCAGTCCGAACGAGGGGGGGTCGGGAAACACCATATATTTT. This encodes CASSPNEGGSGNTIYF.

A few counts support this clonotype. The chain couples TRBV20-1 to TRBJ1-1; 8 bases are a match to TRBD1. J was trimmed by 3 bases and V by 6 bases; bases with no gene match: 6. The CDR3 runs to 13 residues. The germline gives CDR1 DFQATT, CDR2 SNEGSKA (reference sequence). This chain's CDR3 is CSAPGQVDTEAFF. CDR3 in DNA: TGCAGTGCCCCGGGACAGGTCGACACTGAAGCTTTCTTT.